The source of this T cell receptor (beta chain) is a study of OX40 agonist ivuxolimab in advanced cancers. Study-level information: Of mixed ages from about 20 to 80 and averaging about 60 years, the group was about 80% male. Study-wide results and limits: Averaged across samples, CD8+ T cells carried more expanded clones than CD4+ did. Normalized T-cell clonal expansion was also low in some nonresponders.

Autoimmune disease history or systemic immunosuppression barred patients. This CDR3 spans 14 amino acids. The junction had 8 bases not matched to a gene; V was cut back by 2 bases and J by 8 bases. CDR1 and CDR2 from the germline V gene are MNHEY and SMNVEV (reference sequence). A remark on this clone: Its antigen is as yet unknown.

The protocol was immunoSEQ multiplex PCR, while the TCRdb copy is restricted to in-frame clones and leaves out a portion. Of around 37,000 clones detected, nearly 85% appear once; the ten largest clones hold 21%. Sequenced material: CD4+ or CD8+ T cells sorted from blood, taken in a trial of the OX40 agonist ivuxolimab. The chain is built from TRBV27 and TRBJ1-1; 7 bases fit TRBD1. The TCR was taken from an adult with an advanced solid tumor such as melanoma, head and neck, liver or kidney cancer. The CDR3 DNA sequence: TGTGCCAGCAGTTTACGGACAGGACTATACGAAGCTTTCTTT. Its protein is CASSLRTGLYEAFF.